This T cell receptor beta chain stems from a study of T cell responses to AZD1222 COVID-19 vaccine. TCRdb keeps only in-frame clones here, not all; method: immunoSEQ multiplex PCR. The sample includes some 120,000 clones, 88% seen only once; the top ten take roughly 4%. Sequenced material: peripheral blood, taken on day 0 of AZD1222 vaccination. The clonotype comes from an adult in good health.

The CDR3 protein is CASRFSGSTHEQYF. The CDR3 bases are TGTGCCAGCAGGTTTAGCGGGAGTACGCACGAGCAGTACTTC. This rearrangement joins TRBV7-3 to TRBJ2-7; 9 nucleotides match TRBD2. Trimming removed 6 bases from V and 5 bases from J; junction bases left unmatched: 8. The CDR3 is 14 residues long. The germline CDR1 and CDR2 sequences are SGHTA and FQGTGA.